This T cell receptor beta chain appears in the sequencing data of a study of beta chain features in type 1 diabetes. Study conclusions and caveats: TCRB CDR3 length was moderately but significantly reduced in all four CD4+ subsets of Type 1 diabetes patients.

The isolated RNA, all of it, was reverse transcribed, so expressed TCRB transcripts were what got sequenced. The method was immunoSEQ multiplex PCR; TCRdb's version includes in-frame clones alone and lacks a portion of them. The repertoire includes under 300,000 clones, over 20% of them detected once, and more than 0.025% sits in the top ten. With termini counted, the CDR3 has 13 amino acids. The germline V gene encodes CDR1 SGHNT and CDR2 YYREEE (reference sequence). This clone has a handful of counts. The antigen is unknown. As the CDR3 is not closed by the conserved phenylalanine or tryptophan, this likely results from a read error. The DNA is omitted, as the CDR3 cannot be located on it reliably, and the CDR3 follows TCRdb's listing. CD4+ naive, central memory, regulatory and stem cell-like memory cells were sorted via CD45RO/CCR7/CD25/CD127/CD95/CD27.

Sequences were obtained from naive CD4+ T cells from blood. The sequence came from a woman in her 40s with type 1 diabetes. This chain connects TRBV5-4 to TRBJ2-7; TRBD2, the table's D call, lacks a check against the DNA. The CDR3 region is CASSLAGGGLKVI.